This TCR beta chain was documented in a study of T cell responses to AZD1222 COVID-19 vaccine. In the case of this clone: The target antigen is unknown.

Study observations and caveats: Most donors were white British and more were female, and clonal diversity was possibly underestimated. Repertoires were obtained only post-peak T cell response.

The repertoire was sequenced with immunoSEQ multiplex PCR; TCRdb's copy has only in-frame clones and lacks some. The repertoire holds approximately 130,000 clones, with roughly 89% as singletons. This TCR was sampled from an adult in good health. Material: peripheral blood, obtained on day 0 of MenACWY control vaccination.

The CDR3 DNA is TGTGCCAGCAGCAGAGCAACTAATGAAAAACTGTTTTTT. Its translation: CASSRATNEKLFF. The chain links TRBV5-4 to TRBJ1-4; no clear D. CDR1 and CDR2 from the germline V gene are SGHNT and YYREEE (reference sequence). V lost 4 bases and J lost 0, with 4 bases in between. This CDR3 has 13 residues.